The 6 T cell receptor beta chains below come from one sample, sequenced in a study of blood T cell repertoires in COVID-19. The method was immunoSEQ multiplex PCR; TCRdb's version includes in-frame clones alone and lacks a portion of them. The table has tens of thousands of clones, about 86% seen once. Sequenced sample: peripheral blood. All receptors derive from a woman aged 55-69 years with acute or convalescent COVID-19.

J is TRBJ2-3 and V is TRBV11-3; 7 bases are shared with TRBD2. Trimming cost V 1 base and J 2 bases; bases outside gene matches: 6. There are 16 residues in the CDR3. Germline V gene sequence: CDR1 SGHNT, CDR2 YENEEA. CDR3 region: CASSLGGGLSTDTQYF. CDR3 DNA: TGTGCCAGCAGCTTAGGGGGGGGACTTTCCACAGATACGCAGTATTTT.

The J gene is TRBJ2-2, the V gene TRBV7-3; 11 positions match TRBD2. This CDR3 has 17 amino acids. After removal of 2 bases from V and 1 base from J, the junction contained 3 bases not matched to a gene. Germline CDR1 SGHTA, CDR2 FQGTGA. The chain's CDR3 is CASSLAGLAGNTGELFF. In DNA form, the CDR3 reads TGTGCCAGCAGCTTAGCCGGACTAGCGGGGAACACCGGGGAGCTGTTTTTT.

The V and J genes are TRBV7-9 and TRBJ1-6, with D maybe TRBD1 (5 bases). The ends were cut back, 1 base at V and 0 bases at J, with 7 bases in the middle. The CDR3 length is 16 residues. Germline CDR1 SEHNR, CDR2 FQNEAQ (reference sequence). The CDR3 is CASSLGQSSYNSPLHF. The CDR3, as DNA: TGTGCCAGCAGCTTAGGACAGAGCTCCTATAATTCACCCCTCCACTTT.

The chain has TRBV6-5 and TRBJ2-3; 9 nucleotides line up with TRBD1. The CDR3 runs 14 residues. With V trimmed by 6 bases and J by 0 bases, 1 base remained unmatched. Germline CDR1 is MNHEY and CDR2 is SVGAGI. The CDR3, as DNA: TGTGCCAGCAGGGACAGGGGTAGCACAGATACGCAGTATTTT. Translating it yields CASRDRGSTDTQYF.

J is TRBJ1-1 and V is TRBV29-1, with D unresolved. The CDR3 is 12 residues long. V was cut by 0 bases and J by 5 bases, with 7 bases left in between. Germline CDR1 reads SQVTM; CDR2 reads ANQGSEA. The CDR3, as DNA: TGCAGCGTTGAAGACGCCCGGACTGAAGCTTTCTTT. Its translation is CSVEDARTEAFF.

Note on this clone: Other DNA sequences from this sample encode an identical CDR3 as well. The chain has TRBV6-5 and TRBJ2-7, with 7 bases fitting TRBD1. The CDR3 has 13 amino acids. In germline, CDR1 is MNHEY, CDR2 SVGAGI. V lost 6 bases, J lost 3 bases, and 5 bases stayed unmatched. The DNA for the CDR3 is TGTGCCAGCAGGAGGGACAGCCGCTACGAGCAGTACTTC. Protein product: CASRRDSRYEQYF.